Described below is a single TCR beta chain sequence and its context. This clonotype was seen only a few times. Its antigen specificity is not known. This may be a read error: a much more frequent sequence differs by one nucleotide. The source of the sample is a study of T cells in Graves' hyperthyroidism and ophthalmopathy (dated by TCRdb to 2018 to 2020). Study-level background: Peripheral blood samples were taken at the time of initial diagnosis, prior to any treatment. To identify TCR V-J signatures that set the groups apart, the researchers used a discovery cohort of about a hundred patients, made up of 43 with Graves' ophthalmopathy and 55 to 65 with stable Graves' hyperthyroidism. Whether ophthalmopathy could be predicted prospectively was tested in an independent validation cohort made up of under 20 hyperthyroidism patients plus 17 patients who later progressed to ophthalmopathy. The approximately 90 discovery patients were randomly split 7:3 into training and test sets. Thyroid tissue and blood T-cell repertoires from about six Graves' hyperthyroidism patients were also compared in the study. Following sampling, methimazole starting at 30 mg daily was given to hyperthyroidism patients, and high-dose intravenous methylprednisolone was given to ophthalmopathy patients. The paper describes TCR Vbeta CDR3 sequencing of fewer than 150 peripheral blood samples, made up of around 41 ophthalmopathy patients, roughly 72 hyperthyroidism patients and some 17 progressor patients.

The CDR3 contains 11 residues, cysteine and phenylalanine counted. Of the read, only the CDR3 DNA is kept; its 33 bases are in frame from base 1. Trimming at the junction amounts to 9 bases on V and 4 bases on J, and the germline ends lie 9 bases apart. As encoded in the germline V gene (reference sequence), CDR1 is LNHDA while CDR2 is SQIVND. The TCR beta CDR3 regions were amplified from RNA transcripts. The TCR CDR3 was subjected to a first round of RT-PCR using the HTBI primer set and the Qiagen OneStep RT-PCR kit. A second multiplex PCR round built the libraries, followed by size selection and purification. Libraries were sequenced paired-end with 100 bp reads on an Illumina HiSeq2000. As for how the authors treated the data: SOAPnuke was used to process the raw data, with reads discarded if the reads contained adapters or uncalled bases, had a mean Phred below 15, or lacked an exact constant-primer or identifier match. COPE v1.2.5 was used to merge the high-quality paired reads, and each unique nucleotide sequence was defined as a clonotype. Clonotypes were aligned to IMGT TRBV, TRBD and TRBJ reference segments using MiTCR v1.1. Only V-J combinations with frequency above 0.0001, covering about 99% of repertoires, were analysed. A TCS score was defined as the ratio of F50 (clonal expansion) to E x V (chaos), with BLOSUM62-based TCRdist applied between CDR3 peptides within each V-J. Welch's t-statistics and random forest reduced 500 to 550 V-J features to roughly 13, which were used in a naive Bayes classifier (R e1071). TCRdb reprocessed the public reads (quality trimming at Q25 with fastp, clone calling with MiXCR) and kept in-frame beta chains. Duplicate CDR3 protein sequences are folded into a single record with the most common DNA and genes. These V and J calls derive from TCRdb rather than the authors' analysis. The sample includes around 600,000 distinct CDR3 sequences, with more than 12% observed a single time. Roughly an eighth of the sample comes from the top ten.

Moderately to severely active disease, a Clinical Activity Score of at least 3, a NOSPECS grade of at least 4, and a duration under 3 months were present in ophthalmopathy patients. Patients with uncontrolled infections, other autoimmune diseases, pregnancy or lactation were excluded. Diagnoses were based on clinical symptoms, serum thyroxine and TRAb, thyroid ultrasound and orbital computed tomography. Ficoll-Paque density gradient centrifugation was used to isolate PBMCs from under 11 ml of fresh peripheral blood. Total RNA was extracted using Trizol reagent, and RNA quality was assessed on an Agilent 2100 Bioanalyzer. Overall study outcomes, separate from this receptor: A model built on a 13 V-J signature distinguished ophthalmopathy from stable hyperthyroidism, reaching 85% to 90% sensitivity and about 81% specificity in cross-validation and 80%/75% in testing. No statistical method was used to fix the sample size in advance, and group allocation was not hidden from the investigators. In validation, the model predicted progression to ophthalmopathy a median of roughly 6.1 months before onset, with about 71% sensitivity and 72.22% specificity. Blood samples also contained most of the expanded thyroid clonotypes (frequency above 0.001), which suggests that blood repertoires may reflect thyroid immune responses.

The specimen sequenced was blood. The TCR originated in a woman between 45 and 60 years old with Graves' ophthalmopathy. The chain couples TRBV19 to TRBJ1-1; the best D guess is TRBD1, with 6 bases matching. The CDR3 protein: CASRGTTEAFF. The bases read TGTGCCAGCAGGGGTACCACTGAAGCTTTCTTT.